This entry lists 13 T cell receptor beta chains sequenced from one sample in a study of T cell changes during pregnancy in multiple sclerosis. The assay was immunoSEQ multiplex PCR, and TCRdb's table has in-frame clones only and misses some. The sample carries tens of thousands of clones, 92% recorded once. The material sequenced was CD8+ T cells from peripheral blood mononuclear cells, taken in the third trimester of pregnancy. The receptors were gathered from a female donor with multiple sclerosis, enrolled in a pregnancy study.

This chain links TRBV4-3 with TRBJ2-1; 11 bases fit TRBD2. The CDR3 has 16 residues. Germline CDR1 LGHNA, CDR2 YSLEER. The V gene end was trimmed by 0 bases and the J gene end by 6 bases; junction bases not matched to a gene: 4. CDR3 in amino acids: CASSQDTSGSTNEQFF. The CDR3 DNA reads as TGCGCCAGCAGCCAAGACACTAGCGGGAGCACCAATGAGCAGTTCTTC.

This rearrangement joins TRBV2 to TRBJ2-7; 9 nucleotides align to TRBD2. CDR3 size: 16 residues. V gave up 1 base and J gave up 3 bases; unmatched junction bases: 7. Germline CDR1 is SNHLY and CDR2 is FYNNEI. CDR3 DNA: TGTGCCAGCAGTGAAGTGGGGGCGGGAGGGTACTACGAGCAGTACTTC. Amino acid sequence: CASSEVGAGGYYEQYF.

The chain has TRBV5-6 and TRBJ2-1, with D perhaps matching TRBD2 (6 bases). This CDR3 region has 13 residues. V was trimmed by 3 bases and J by 10 bases, leaving 14 bases between them. Germline V gene data show CDR1 as SGHDT and CDR2 as YYEEEE. CDR3 nucleotides: TGTGCCAGCAGCTCGACTAGGATCGGGGAGCAGTTCTTC. This sequence encodes CASSSTRIGEQFF. Filled out from reference TRBV5-6 and TRBJ2-1, the complete variable domain reads DAGVTQSPTHLIKTRGQQVTLRCSPKSGHDTVSWYQQALGQGPQFIFQYYEEEERQRGNFPDRFSGHQFPNYSSELNVNALLLGDSALYLCASSSTRIGEQFFGPGTRLTVL.

The chain combines TRBV15 with TRBJ1-1; 12 nucleotides match TRBD1. The J segment lost 0 bases and the V segment lost 8 bases, leaving 10 bases of the junction unmatched. CDR3 length equals 17 residues. Germline CDR1 LNHNV, CDR2 YYDKDF (reference sequence). Written as DNA, the CDR3 is TGTGCCACCTTGGAGTTGGGACAGGGGGCTTTGAACACTGAAGCTTTCTTT. It encodes CATLELGQGALNTEAFF.

The sample holds one count of this clone. This chain uses TRBV4-1 with TRBJ2-7; 7 nucleotides line up with TRBD2. This CDR3 is built from 15 residues. V trimming: 2 bases; J trimming: 5 bases; junction bases outside the gene matches: 9. Germline V CDR1 and CDR2: MGHRA, YSYEKL. CDR3 amino acids: CASSQYGGGSDEQYF. CDR3 coding DNA: TGCGCCAGCAGCCAATATGGAGGCGGGAGTGACGAGCAGTACTTC.

This CDR3 is CAWSVLAGGANEQFF. The CDR3, as DNA: TGTGCCTGGAGTGTACTGGCGGGAGGGGCGAATGAGCAGTTCTTC. The J gene is TRBJ2-1, the V gene TRBV30, with 9 bases matching TRBD2. This CDR3 spans 15 amino acids. The V segment lost 0 bases and the J segment 7 bases; nucleotides outside the gene matches: 7. The V gene's germline CDR1 is GTSNPN and CDR2 SVGIG (reference sequence).

The rearrangement uses TRBV14 and TRBJ2-5; TRBD2 aligns across 7 bases. This CDR3 comprises 17 residues. In germline, CDR1 is SGHDN, CDR2 FVKESK. Trimming took 0 bases from V and 4 from J; bases not matched to a gene: 11. The DNA of the CDR3 is TGTGCCAGCAGCCAAGAGACCGGCGGGAGCATCCGAGAGACCCAGTACTTC. Its protein is CASSQETGGSIRETQYF.

The chain has TRBV5-8 and TRBJ2-7; D is unresolved. The V end lost 7 bases, the J end lost 5 bases, and 13 bases lay between the germline ends. Germline V gene data show CDR1 as SGHTS and CDR2 as YDEGEE. This CDR3 region has 12 residues. The CDR3 DNA reads as TGTGCCAGCCGCGGTTCTTTCAACGAGCAGTACTTC. This translates into CASRGSFNEQYF.

V gene TRBV21-1 combines with J gene TRBJ2-7; the table's D call TRBD2 went unverified against the DNA. TRBV21-1 is recorded as a pseudogene. The CDR3 is 14 residues long. The CDR3 DNA reads as TGTGCCAGCCCACTAGCGGGAGGGCCCTACGAGCAGTACTTC. Translating gives CASPLAGGPYEQYF.

The sample holds a few counts of this clone. The V call is TRBV6-6, the J call TRBJ2-3; TRBD2 matches at 8 bases. The germline V gene encodes CDR1 MNHNY and CDR2 SVGAGI (reference sequence). V lost 6 bases, J lost 6 bases, and 14 bases stayed unmatched. The CDR3 extends over 16 amino acids. The DNA of the CDR3 is TGTGCCAGCAGCCCAACTTTGGGACTAGTAACCGATACGCAGTATTTT. Protein: CASSPTLGLVTDTQYF.

The V call is TRBV19, the J call TRBJ1-4; tentatively, D is TRBD1 (6 bases). The CDR3 extends over 14 amino acids. The V gene lost 10 bases and the J gene lost 11 bases, with 23 bases spanning the gap. Germline V gene data show CDR1 as LNHDA and CDR2 as SQIVND (reference sequence). CDR3 sequence reads: CATSKGQTMEKLFF. The CDR3 DNA follows: TGTGCCACCTCCAAAGGACAGACGATGGAGAAACTGTTTTTT.

This chain links TRBV9 with TRBJ1-1; 9 bases are shared with TRBD1. V shed 5 bases, J shed 0 bases, and the junction held 8 bases outside the gene matches. This CDR3 is built from 16 residues. The germline CDR1 and CDR2 sequences are SGDLS and YYNGEE. CDR3 in amino acids: CASRVRDREMNTEAFF. The DNA for the CDR3 is TGTGCCAGCAGAGTCCGGGACAGGGAAATGAACACTGAAGCTTTCTTT.

The chain recombines TRBV2 with TRBJ2-7; D might be TRBD2 (6 bases). CDR3 length: 13 amino acids. Germline V lookup: CDR1 SNHLY, CDR2 FYNNEI. V lost 5 bases to trimming and J lost 5 bases, with 13 bases between them. The CDR3 nucleotides read TGTGCCAGCAGTTGGGACTTATACAACGAGCAGTACTTC. Translation gives CASSWDLYNEQYF.